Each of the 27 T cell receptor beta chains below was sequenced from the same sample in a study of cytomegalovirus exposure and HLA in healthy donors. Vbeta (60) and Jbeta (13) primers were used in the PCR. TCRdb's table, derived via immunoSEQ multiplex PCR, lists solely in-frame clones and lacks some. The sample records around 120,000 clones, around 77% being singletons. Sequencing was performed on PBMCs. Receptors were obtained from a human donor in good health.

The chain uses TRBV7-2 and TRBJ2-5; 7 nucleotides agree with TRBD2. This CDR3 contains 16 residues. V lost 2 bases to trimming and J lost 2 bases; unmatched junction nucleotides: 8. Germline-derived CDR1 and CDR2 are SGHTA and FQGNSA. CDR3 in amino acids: CASSLTLSSGQETQYF. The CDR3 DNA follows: TGTGCCAGCAGCTTAACCTTGTCTAGCGGACAAGAGACCCAGTACTTC.

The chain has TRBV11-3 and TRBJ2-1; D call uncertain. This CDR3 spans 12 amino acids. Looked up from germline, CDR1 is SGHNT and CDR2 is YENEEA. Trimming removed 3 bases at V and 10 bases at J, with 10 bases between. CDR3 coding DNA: TGTGCCAGCAGCTTTGGAGCCGGAGAGCAGTTCTTC. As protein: CASSFGAGEQFF.

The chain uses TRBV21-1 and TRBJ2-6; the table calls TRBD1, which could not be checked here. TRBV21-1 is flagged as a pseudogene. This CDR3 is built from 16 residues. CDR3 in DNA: TGTGCCAGCGGGGACAGGGGGGTGTCTGGGGCCAACGTCCTGACTTTC. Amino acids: CASGDRGVSGANVLTF.

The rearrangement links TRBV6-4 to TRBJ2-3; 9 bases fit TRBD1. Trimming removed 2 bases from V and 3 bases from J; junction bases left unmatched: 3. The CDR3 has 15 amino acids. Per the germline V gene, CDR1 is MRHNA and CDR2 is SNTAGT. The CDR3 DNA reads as TGTGCCAGCAGTGACGGGGACAGGGAAACAGATACGCAGTATTTT. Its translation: CASSDGDRETDTQYF.

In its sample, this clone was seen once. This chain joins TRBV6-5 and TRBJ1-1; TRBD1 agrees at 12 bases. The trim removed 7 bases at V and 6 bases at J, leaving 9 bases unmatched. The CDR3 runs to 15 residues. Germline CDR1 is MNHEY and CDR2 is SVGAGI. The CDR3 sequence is CASTKPGTGGSEAFF. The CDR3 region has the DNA TGTGCCAGCACCAAACCCGGGACAGGGGGCTCTGAAGCTTTCTTT.

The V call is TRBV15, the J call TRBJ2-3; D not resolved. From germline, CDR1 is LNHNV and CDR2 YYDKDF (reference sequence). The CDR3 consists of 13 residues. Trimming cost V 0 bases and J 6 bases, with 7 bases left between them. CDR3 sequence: CATSRDRLDTQYF. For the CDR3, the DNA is TGTGCCACCAGCAGAGACCGACTGGATACGCAGTATTTT.

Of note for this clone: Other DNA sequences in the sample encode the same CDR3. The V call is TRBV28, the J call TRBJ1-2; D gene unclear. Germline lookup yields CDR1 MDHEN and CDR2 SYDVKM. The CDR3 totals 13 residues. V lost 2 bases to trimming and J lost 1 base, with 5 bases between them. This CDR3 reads CASSLTGNYGYTF. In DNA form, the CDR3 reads TGTGCCAGCAGTTTAACGGGTAACTATGGCTACACCTTC.

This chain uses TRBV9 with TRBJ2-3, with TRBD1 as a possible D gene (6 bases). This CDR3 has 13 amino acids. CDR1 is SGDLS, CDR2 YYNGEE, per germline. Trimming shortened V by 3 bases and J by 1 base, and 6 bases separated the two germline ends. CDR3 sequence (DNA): TGTGCCAGCAGCGACAGGGGCACAGATACGCAGTATTTT. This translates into CASSDRGTDTQYF.

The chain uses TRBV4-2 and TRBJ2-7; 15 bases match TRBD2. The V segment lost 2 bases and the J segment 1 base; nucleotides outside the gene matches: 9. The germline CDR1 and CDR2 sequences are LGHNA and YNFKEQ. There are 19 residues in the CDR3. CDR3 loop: CASSQPGTSGRQRSYEQYF. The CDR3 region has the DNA TGTGCCAGCAGCCAACCCGGGACTAGCGGGAGGCAGAGGTCCTACGAGCAGTACTTC.

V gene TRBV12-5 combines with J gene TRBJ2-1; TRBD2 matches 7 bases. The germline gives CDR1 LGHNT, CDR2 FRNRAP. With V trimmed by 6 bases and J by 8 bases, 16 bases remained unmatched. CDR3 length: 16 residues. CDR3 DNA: TGTGCTAGTGGCCGAGATAGCGGGCACCAAGGACATGAGCAGTTCTTC. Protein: CASGRDSGHQGHEQFF.

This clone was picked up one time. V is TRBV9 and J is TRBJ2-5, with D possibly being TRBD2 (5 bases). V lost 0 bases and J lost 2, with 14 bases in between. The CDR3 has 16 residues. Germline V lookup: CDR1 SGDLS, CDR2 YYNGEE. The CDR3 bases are TGTGCCAGCAGCGTAGCTTTAGGGCAGCGGCAAGAGACCCAGTACTTC. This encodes CASSVALGQRQETQYF.

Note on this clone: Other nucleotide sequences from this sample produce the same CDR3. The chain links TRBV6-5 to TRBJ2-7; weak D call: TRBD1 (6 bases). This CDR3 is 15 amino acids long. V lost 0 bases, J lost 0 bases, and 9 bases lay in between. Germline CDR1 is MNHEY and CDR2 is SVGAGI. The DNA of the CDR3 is TGTGCCAGCAGTTACTCGAGGGGGAGCTCCTACGAGCAGTACTTC. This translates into CASSYSRGSSYEQYF.

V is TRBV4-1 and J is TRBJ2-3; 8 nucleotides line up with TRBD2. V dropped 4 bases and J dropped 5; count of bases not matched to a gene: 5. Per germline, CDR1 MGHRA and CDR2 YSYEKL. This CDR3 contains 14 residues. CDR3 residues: CASSLSGSLDTQYF. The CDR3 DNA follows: TGCGCCAGCAGCCTGAGCGGGAGTTTAGATACGCAGTATTTT.

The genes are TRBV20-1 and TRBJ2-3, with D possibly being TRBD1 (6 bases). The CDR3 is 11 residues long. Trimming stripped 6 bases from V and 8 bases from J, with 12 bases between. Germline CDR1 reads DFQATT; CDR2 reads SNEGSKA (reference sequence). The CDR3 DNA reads TGCAGTGCCAACGAAGGGGGTACGCAGTATTTT. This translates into CSANEGGTQYF.

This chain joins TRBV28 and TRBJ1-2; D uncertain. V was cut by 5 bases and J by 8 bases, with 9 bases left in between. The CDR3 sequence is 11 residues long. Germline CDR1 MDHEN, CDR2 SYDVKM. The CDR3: CASSRSHGYTF. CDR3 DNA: TGTGCCAGCAGTCGGAGTCACGGCTACACCTTC.

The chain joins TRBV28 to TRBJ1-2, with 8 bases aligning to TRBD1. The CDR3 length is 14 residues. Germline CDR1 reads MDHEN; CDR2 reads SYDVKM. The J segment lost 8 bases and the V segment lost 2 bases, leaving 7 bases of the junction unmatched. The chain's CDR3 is CASSLPPQGEGYTF. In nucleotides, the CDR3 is TGTGCCAGCAGTTTACCCCCACAGGGGGAGGGCTACACCTTC.

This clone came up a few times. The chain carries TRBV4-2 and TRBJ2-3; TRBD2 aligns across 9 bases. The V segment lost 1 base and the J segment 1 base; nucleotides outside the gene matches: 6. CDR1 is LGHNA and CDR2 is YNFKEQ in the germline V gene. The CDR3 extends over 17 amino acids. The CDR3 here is CASSQGLAEGGTDTQYF. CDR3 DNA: TGTGCCAGCAGCCAAGGACTAGCGGAGGGGGGCACAGATACGCAGTATTTT.

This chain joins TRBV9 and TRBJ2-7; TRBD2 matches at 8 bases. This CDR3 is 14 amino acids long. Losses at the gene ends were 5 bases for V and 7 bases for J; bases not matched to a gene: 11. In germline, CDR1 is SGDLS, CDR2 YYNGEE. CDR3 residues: CASSSTSGVREQYF. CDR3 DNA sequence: TGTGCCAGCAGTTCTACTAGCGGCGTACGTGAGCAGTACTTC. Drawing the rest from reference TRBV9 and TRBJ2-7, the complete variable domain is DSGVTQTPKHLITATGQRVTLRCSPRSGDLSVYWYQQSLDQGLQFLIQYYNGEERAKGNILERFSAQQFPDLHSELNLSSLELGDSALYFCASSSTSGVREQYFGPGTRLTVT.

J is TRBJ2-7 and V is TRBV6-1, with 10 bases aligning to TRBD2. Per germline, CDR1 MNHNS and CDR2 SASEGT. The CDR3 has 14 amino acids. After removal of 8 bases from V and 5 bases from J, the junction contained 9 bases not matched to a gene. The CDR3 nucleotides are TGTGCCAGCGCGGCCGGGACTAGCGCGGACGAGCAGTACTTC. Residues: CASAAGTSADEQYF.

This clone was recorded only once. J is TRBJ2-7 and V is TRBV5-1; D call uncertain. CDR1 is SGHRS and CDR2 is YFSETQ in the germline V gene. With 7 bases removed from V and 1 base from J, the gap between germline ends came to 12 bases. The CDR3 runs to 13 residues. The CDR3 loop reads CASYRRPSYEQYF. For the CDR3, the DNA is TGCGCCAGCTATCGCAGGCCGTCCTACGAGCAGTACTTC.

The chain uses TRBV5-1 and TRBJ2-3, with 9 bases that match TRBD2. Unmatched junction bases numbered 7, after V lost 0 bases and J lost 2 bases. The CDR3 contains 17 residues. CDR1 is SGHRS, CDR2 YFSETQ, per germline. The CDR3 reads CASSLALTSGFTDTQYF. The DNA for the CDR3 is TGCGCCAGCAGCTTGGCCTTGACTAGCGGATTCACAGATACGCAGTATTTT. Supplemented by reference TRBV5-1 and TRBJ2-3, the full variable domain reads KAGVTQTPRYLIKTRGQQVTLSCSPISGHRSVSWYQQTPGQGLQFLFEYFSETQRNKGNFPGRFSGRQFSNSRSEMNVSTLELGDSALYLCASSLALTSGFTDTQYFGPGTRLTVL.

In DNA form, the CDR3 reads TGTGCCAGCAGTCCTCGATGGAAGGGGATGAACACTGAAGCTTTCTTT. Its protein is CASSPRWKGMNTEAFF. This chain uses TRBV28 with TRBJ1-1; the D gene is possibly TRBD1 (5 bases). Germline CDR1 is MDHEN and CDR2 is SYDVKM. This CDR3 region has 16 residues. The germline V and J ends were trimmed by 5 bases and 0 bases, with 16 bases remaining between them.

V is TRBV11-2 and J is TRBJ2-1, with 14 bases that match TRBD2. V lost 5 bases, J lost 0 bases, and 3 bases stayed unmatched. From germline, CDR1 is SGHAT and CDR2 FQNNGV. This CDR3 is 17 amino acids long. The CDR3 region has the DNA TGTGCCAGCAGCCGACTAGCGGGAGGGAGCTCCTACAATGAGCAGTTCTTC. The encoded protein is CASSRLAGGSSYNEQFF.

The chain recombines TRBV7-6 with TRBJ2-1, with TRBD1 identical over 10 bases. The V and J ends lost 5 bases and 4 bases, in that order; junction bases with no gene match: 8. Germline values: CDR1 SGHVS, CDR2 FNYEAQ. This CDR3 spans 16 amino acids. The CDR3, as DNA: TGTGCCAGCAGCCTCACCGGGACAGGGGCATACAATGAGCAGTTCTTC. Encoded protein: CASSLTGTGAYNEQFF.

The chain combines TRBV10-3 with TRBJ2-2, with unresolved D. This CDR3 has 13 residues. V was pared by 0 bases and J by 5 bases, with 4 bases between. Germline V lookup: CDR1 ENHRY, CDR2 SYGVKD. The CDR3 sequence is CAISESATGELFF. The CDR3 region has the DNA TGTGCCATCAGTGAGTCCGCGACCGGGGAGCTGTTTTTT.

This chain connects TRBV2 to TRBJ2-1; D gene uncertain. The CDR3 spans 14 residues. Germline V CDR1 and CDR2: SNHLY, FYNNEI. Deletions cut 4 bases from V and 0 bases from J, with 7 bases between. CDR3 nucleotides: TGTGCCAGCAGTGCCTACAGCTCCTACAATGAGCAGTTCTTC. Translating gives CASSAYSSYNEQFF.

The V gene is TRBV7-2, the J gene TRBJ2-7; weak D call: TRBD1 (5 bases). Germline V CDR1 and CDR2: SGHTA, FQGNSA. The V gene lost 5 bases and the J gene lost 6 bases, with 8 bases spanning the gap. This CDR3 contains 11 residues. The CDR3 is CASSLGAEQYF. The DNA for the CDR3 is TGTGCCAGCAGCCTAGGGGCCGAGCAGTACTTC.